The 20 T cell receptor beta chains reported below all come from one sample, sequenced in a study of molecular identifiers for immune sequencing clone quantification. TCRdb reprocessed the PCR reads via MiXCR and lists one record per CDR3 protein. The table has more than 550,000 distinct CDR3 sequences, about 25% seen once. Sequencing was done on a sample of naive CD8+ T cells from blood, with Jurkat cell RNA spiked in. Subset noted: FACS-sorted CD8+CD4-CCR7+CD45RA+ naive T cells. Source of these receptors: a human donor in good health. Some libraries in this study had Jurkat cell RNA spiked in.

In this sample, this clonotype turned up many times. This chain's CDR3 is CASSGELAPAHEQYF. For the CDR3, the DNA is TGTGCCAGCAGCGGGGAACTAGCGCCCGCCCACGAGCAGTACTTC. The chain has TRBV9 and TRBJ2-7; 7 nucleotides match TRBD2. The germline V gene has CDR1 SGDLS and CDR2 YYNGEE. The CDR3 runs to 15 residues. The J segment lost 5 bases and the V segment lost 3 bases, leaving 11 bases of the junction unmatched.

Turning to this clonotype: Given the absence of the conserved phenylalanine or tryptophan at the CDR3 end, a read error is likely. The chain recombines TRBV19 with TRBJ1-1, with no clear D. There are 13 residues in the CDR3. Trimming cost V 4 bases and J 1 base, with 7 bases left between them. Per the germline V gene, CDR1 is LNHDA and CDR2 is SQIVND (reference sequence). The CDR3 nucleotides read TGTGCCAGTAGTACTTATACGAACACTGAAGCTTTCTCT. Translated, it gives CASSTYTNTEAFS.

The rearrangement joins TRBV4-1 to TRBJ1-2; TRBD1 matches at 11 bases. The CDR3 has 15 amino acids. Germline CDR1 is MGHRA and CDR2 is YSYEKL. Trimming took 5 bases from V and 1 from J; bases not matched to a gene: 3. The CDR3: CASSSGTGGNYGYTF. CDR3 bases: TGCGCCAGCAGCTCTGGGACAGGGGGTAACTATGGCTACACCTTC.

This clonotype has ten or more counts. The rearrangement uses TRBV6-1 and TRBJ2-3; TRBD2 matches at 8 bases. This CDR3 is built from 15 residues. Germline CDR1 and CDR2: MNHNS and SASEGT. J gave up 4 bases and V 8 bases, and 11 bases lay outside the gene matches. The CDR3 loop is CASSLLAGYSDTQYF. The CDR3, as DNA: TGTGCCAGCTCATTGCTAGCGGGCTATTCAGATACGCAGTATTTT.

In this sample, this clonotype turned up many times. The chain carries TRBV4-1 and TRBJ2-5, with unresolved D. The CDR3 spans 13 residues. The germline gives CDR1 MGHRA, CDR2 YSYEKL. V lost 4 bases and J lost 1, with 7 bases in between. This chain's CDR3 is CASSLLTQETQYF. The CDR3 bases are TGCGCCAGCAGCCTCCTCACCCAAGAGACCCAGTACTTC.

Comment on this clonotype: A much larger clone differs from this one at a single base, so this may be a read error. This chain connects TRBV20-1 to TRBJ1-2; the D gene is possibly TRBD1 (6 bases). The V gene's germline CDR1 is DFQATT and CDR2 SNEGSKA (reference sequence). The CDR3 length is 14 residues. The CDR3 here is CSAHDRSFGYGYAF. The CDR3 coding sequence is TGCAGTGCTCATGACAGGAGTTTTGGCTATGGCTACGCCTTC.

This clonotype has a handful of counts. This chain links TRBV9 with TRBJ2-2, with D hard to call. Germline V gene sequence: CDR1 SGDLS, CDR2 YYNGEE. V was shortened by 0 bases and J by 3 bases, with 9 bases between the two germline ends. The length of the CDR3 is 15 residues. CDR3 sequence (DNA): TGTGCCAGCAGCGTAGGAGGCACGTACACCGGGGAGCTGTTTTTT. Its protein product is CASSVGGTYTGELFF.

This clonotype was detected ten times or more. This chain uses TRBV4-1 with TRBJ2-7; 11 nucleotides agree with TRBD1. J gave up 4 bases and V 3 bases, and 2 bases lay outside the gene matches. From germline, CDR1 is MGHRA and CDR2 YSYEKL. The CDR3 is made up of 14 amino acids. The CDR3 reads CASSHGQGAYEQYF. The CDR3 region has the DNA TGCGCCAGCAGCCACGGACAGGGGGCGTACGAGCAGTACTTC.

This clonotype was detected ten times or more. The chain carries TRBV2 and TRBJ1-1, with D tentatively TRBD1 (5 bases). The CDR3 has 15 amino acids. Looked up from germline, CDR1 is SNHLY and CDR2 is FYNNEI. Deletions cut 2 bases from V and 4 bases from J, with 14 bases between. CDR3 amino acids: CASSEPGDAFTEAFF. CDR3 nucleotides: TGTGCCAGCAGTGAACCGGGGGACGCCTTCACTGAAGCTTTCTTT.

The CDR3 nucleotides are TGTGCCAGCAGCTTGGGACCGAGCTCCTATAATTCACCCCTCCACTTT. Amino acid sequence: CASSLGPSSYNSPLHF. This chain links TRBV11-2 with TRBJ1-6; maybe TRBD1 (5 bases). From germline, CDR1 is SGHAT and CDR2 FQNNGV. There are 16 residues in the CDR3. V gave up 3 bases and J gave up 0 bases, with 9 bases separating them.

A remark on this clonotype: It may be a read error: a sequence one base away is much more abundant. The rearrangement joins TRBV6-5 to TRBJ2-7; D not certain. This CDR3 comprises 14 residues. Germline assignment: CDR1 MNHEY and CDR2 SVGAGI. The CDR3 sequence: CASGYSGRVYEQYF. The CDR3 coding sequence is TGTGCCAGCGGTTACTCGGGTAGGGTTTACGAGCAGTACTTC.

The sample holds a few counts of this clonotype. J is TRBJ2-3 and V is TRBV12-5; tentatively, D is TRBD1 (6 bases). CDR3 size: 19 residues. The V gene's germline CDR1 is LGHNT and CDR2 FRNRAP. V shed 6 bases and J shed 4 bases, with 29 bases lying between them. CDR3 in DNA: TGTGCTAGTGGGTACGGGTTCTTTCCGACAGGCAATAAGGCAGATACGCAGTATTTT. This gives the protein CASGYGFFPTGNKADTQYF.

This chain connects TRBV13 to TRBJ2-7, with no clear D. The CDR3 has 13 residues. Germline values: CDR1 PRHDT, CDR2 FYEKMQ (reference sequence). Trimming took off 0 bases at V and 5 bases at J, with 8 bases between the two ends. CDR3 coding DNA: TGTGCCAGCAGCTTAGGCCACCCCAACGAGCAGTACTTC. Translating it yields CASSLGHPNEQYF.

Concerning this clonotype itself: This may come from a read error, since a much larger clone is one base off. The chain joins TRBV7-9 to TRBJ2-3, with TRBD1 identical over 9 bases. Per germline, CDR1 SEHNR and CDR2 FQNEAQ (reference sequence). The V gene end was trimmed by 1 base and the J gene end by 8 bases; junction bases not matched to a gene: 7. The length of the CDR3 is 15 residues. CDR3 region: CASSLVGTGPGTQYF. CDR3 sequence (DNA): TGTGCCAGCAGCTTAGTCGGGACAGGGCCCGGTACGCAGTATTTT.

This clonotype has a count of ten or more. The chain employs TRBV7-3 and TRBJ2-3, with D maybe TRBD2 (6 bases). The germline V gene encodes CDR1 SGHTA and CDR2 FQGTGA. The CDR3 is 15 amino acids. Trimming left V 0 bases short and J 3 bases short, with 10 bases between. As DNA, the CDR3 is TGTGCCAGCAGCTTAACGAGCGGGTGGACAGATACGCAGTATTTT. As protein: CASSLTSGWTDTQYF.

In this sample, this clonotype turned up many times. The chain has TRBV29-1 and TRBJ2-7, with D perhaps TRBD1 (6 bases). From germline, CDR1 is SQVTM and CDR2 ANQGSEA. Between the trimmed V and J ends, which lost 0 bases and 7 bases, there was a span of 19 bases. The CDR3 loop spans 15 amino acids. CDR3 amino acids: CSVEDRSRGSLEQYF. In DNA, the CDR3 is TGCAGCGTTGAAGACAGGTCCAGGGGAAGTTTAGAGCAGTACTTC.

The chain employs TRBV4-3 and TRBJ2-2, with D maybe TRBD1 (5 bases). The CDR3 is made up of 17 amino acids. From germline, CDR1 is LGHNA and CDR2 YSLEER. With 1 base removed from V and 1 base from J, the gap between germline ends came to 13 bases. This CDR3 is CASSQVLTGRNTGELFF. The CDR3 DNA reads TGCGCCAGCAGCCAAGTTTTAACAGGCCGGAACACCGGGGAGCTGTTTTTT.

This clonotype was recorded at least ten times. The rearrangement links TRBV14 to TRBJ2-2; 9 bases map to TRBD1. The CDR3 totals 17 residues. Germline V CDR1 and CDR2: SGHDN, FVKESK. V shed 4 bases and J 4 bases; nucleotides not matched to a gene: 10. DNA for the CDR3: TGTGCCAGCAGCCCACCGCCGGGACAGGGTTTCACCGGGGAGCTGTTTTTT. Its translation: CASSPPPGQGFTGELFF.

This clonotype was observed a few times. The CDR3 protein is CSARGFNTGELFF. CDR3 bases: TGCAGTGCTAGAGGCTTTAACACCGGGGAGCTGTTTTTT. V and J are TRBV20-1 and TRBJ2-2; the D is unclear. The CDR3 covers 13 residues. Trimming removed 1 base from V and 2 bases from J, with 5 bases in between. From germline, CDR1 is DFQATT and CDR2 SNEGSKA (reference sequence).

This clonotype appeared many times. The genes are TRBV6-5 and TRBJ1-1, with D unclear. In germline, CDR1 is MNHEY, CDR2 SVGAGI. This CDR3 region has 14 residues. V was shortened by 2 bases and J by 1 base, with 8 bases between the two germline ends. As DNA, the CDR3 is TGTGCCAGCAGTTACAGGTTCTCGAACACTGAAGCTTTCTTT. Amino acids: CASSYRFSNTEAFF.